The 32 T cell receptor beta chains in this list originate from one sample, sequenced in a study of shared clonotypes between healthy human individuals. Sequenced by immunoSEQ multiplex PCR; TCRdb stores in-frame clones only, minus some. The sample records more than 400,000 clones, about 96% being singletons. Specimen: naive CD4+ T cells sorted from blood. The subset was: CD45RA+ positively selected. Receptor source: a woman in her 30s in good health.

The chain uses TRBV18 and TRBJ1-2; weak D call: TRBD1 (5 bases). Trimming removed 6 bases from V and 3 bases from J, with 14 bases in between. Looked up from germline, CDR1 is KGHSH and CDR2 is LQKENI. The CDR3 consists of 14 residues. The CDR3 DNA sequence: TGTGCCAGCTCCCGGGGCAGGGCCGACTATGGCTACACCTTC. Amino acid sequence: CASSRGRADYGYTF.

J is TRBJ2-7 and V is TRBV14, with TRBD1 matching over 7 bases. This CDR3 has 14 amino acids. Germline V gene lookup returns CDR1 SGHDN and CDR2 FVKESK. With 5 bases clipped from V and 3 bases from J, the junction kept 7 bases outside the gene matches. The CDR3 region has the DNA TGTGCCAGCAGCGGGCGACAGGGCCGCTACGAGCAGTACTTC. Encoded protein: CASSGRQGRYEQYF.

This clone was found once. The chain carries TRBV5-6 and TRBJ2-1, with D maybe TRBD2 (6 bases). From germline, CDR1 is SGHDT and CDR2 YYEEEE. V was shortened by 4 bases and J by 5 bases, with 13 bases between the two germline ends. This CDR3 has 14 residues. CDR3 nucleotides: TGTGCCAGCAGCACCTGGGGGGTAGACAATGAGCAGTTCTTC. It yields the protein CASSTWGVDNEQFF.

This chain connects TRBV6-6 to TRBJ1-5, with D unresolved. The germline V and J ends were trimmed by 3 bases and 6 bases, with 9 bases remaining between them. This CDR3 has 13 amino acids. CDR1 MNHNY and CDR2 SVGAGI come from the germline V gene (reference sequence). DNA for the CDR3: TGTGCCAGCAGTTATGGGTTTTCTCAGCCCCAGCATTTT. This encodes CASSYGFSQPQHF.

The chain uses TRBV7-2 and TRBJ1-6, with TRBD1 matching 7 bases. The CDR3 extends over 16 amino acids. Germline V CDR1 and CDR2: SGHTA, FQGNSA. Trimming cost V 5 bases and J 6 bases; bases outside gene matches: 10. CDR3 in amino acids: CASSLLGGQINSPLHF. The CDR3 nucleotides are TGTGCCAGCAGCCTATTAGGGGGACAGATTAATTCACCCCTCCACTTT.

As regards this clone: Relative to the germline gene, one junction end is altered; a read error may explain this. This chain's CDR3 is CASRLGREYGYTF. In DNA, the CDR3 is TGTGCCAGCAGATTGGGCAGGGAATATGGCTACACCTTC. The rearrangement uses TRBV5-5 and TRBJ1-2; TRBD1 might be the D (5 bases). Germline V gene data show CDR1 as SGHKS and CDR2 as YYEKEE (reference sequence). The CDR3 loop spans 13 amino acids. Variable domain in full (rest from reference TRBV5-5 and TRBJ1-2): DAGVTQSPTHLIKTRGQQVTLRCSPISGHKSVSWYQQVLGQGPQFIFQYYEKEERGRGNFPDRFSARQFPNYSSELNVNALLLGDSALYLCASRLGREYGYTFGSGTRLTVV.

Only a few counts were recorded for this clone. The chain recombines TRBV7-7 with TRBJ2-2; D is undetermined. The CDR3 extends over 15 amino acids. In germline, CDR1 is SSHAT, CDR2 FNYEAQ (reference sequence). With 6 bases removed from V and 4 bases from J, the gap between germline ends came to 15 bases. The CDR3 loop reads CASRPLSLTTGELFF. The CDR3 DNA follows: TGTGCCAGCAGACCCCTCTCACTAACCACCGGGGAGCTGTTTTTT.

The V gene is TRBV7-2, the J gene TRBJ2-1; TRBD2 aligns across 7 bases. Germline CDR1 SGHTA, CDR2 FQGNSA. The V gene end was trimmed by 4 bases and the J gene end by 7 bases; junction bases not matched to a gene: 16. The CDR3 consists of 17 residues. The CDR3 region is CASSSRTSGFPANEQFF. CDR3 nucleotide sequence: TGTGCCAGCAGCTCTCGGACTAGTGGATTTCCAGCGAATGAGCAGTTCTTC.

The chain links TRBV19 to TRBJ2-5; 14 bases fit TRBD2. The length of the CDR3 is 18 residues. The J segment lost 4 bases and the V segment lost 3 bases, leaving 10 bases of the junction unmatched. Germline-derived CDR1 and CDR2 are LNHDA and SQIVND (reference sequence). CDR3 protein: CASSIGATSGRAGETQYF. The CDR3 bases are TGTGCCAGTAGTATTGGGGCGACTAGCGGGAGGGCCGGAGAGACCCAGTACTTC.

This clone was observed a single time. The chain has TRBV28 and TRBJ2-6; 9 nucleotides line up with TRBD1. The CDR3 covers 20 residues. Germline lookup yields CDR1 MDHEN and CDR2 SYDVKM. Trimming at V came to 4 bases and at J to 0 bases, leaving 13 bases not matched to a gene. The CDR3 coding sequence is TGTGCCAGCAGTTCCCGCACCTACAGGGGGCGAAGCTCTGGGGCCAACGTCCTGACTTTC. Amino acids: CASSSRTYRGRSSGANVLTF.

The chain recombines TRBV5-1 with TRBJ1-2; D is perhaps TRBD1 (6 bases). Per the germline V gene, CDR1 is SGHRS and CDR2 is YFSETQ. Trimming shortened V by 5 bases and J by 1 base, and 18 bases separated the two germline ends. The CDR3 runs 16 residues. DNA of the CDR3: TGCGCCAGCAGACAACAGGGAGCGCCTGTTAACTATGGCTACACCTTC. Encoded protein: CASRQQGAPVNYGYTF.

The chain uses TRBV7-2 and TRBJ1-2; D not resolved. The length of the CDR3 is 13 residues. The V gene's germline CDR1 is SGHTA and CDR2 FQGNSA. With 1 base removed from V and 4 bases from J, the gap between germline ends came to 7 bases. The CDR3 loop is CASSLGQPYGYTF. The CDR3 nucleotides read TGTGCCAGCAGCTTAGGCCAGCCCTATGGCTACACCTTC.

The chain recombines TRBV27 with TRBJ1-5, with TRBD1 as a possible D gene (6 bases). V was clipped by 6 bases and J by 4 bases, with 16 bases between them. CDR3 length: 15 amino acids. The germline CDR1 and CDR2 sequences are MNHEY and SMNVEV (reference sequence). CDR3 protein: CASRPVGGRNQPQHF. CDR3 nucleotides: TGTGCCAGCAGACCTGTGGGGGGCCGGAATCAGCCCCAGCATTTT.

This chain connects TRBV5-6 to TRBJ1-1, with 7 bases lining up with TRBD1. V was pared by 3 bases and J by 1 base, with 3 bases of the junction left unmatched. Germline CDR1 SGHDT, CDR2 YYEEEE. The CDR3 extends over 14 amino acids. The CDR3 loop reads CASSSWTGNTEAFF. The CDR3 DNA follows: TGTGCCAGCAGCTCTTGGACAGGGAACACTGAAGCTTTCTTT.

The V call is TRBV20-1, the J call TRBJ2-5; 7 nucleotides line up with TRBD2. The CDR3 has 10 residues. Per the germline V gene, CDR1 is DFQATT and CDR2 is SNEGSKA (reference sequence). With V trimmed by 4 bases and J by 10 bases, 3 bases remained unmatched. The CDR3 DNA sequence: TGCAGTGCTAAACGGGAGGACCAGTACTTC. Encoded protein: CSAKREDQYF.

The chain is built from TRBV23-1 and TRBJ2-7; 9 bases map to TRBD1. TRBV23-1 is sorted into the ORF group, with uncertain function. The CDR3 is 14 residues long. Trimming took 8 bases from V and 5 from J; bases not matched to a gene: 10. The CDR3: CASATGTGYHEQYF. As DNA, the CDR3 is TGCGCCAGCGCCACCGGGACAGGGTACCACGAGCAGTACTTC.

This clone was seen once. The chain carries TRBV25-1 and TRBJ1-2; maybe TRBD1 (6 bases). The ends were cut back, 0 bases at V and 8 bases at J, with 16 bases in the middle. This CDR3 has 15 amino acids. CDR1 MGHDK and CDR2 SYGVNS come from the germline V gene. The CDR3 DNA reads TGTGCCAGCAGTGAATACCAGGGGCCCGGAGGGGGCTACACCTTC. Residues: CASSEYQGPGGGYTF.

This clone was seen a single time. The chain links TRBV6-1 to TRBJ2-7; perhaps TRBD2 as D (6 bases). Germline V gene sequence: CDR1 MNHNS, CDR2 SASEGT. V lost 8 bases to trimming and J lost 4 bases, with 18 bases between them. The CDR3 is made up of 14 amino acids. The CDR3 DNA reads as TGTGCCAGCGTTGCCGGGAGCACCTATTACGAGCAGTACTTC. It translates to CASVAGSTYYEQYF.

The chain combines TRBV5-1 with TRBJ2-1; TRBD1 aligns across 7 bases. The germline CDR1 and CDR2 sequences are SGHRS and YFSETQ. This CDR3 comprises 15 residues. V was clipped by 6 bases and J by 4 bases; unmatched bases: 10. CDR3 in amino acids: CASNQLGQKYNEQFF. The DNA for the CDR3 is TGCGCCAGCAACCAATTGGGACAGAAATACAATGAGCAGTTCTTC.

This chain connects TRBV5-5 to TRBJ2-7; tentatively, D is TRBD1 (6 bases). There are 14 residues in the CDR3. The V end was cut by 4 bases, the J end by 7 bases, with 18 bases between. Germline V CDR1 and CDR2: SGHKS, YYEKEE (reference sequence). The CDR3 sequence: CASSLRTAGGEQYF. The DNA of the CDR3 is TGTGCCAGCAGCCTTCGGACAGCCGGTGGGGAGCAGTACTTC.

V usage is TRBV2 and J usage is TRBJ2-4; possibly TRBD1 or TRBD2 for D (5 bases each). Germline-derived CDR1 and CDR2 are SNHLY and FYNNEI. Deletions cut 6 bases from V and 15 bases from J, with 15 bases between. CDR3 length equals 11 residues. This CDR3 is CASRRDPDVYF. CDR3 bases: TGTGCCAGCAGGAGGGACCCCGATGTGTACTTC.

The chain is built from TRBV18 and TRBJ1-1; 8 bases match TRBD1. Germline V gene data show CDR1 as KGHSH and CDR2 as LQKENI. J lost 10 bases, V lost 2 bases, and 3 bases had no gene match. This CDR3 contains 12 residues. CDR3 sequence (DNA): TGTGCCAGCTCACCAGGACAGGGTGCAGCTTTCTTT. Amino acids: CASSPGQGAAFF. The whole variable domain, remainder taken from reference TRBV18 and TRBJ1-1, is NAGVMQNPRHLVRRRGQEARLRCSPMKGHSHVYWYRQLPEEGLKFMVYLQKENIIDESGMPKERFSAEFPKEGPSILRIQQVVRGDSAAYFCASSPGQGAAFFGQGTRLTVV.

On this clone: Other DNA variants within this sample encode the same CDR3. The J gene is TRBJ2-2, the V gene TRBV2; D ambiguous. The CDR3 extends over 12 amino acids. The germline CDR1 and CDR2 sequences are SNHLY and FYNNEI. V shed 6 bases and J shed 2 bases, with 4 bases lying between them. CDR3 sequence: CASRPNTGELFF. The CDR3 DNA follows: TGTGCCAGCAGGCCCAACACCGGGGAGCTGTTTTTT.

This chain links TRBV2 with TRBJ2-5, with a possible D match to TRBD2 (6 bases). The length of the CDR3 is 15 residues. The germline V gene has CDR1 SNHLY and CDR2 FYNNEI. The V gene lost 0 bases and the J gene lost 5 bases, with 13 bases spanning the gap. CDR3 region: CASSEALPGRETQYF. CDR3 coding DNA: TGTGCCAGCAGTGAAGCGCTTCCAGGGAGGGAGACCCAGTACTTC.

This chain uses TRBV7-2 with TRBJ1-1; D uncertain. Between the trimmed V and J ends, which lost 2 bases and 0 bases, there was a span of 4 bases. CDR1 SGHTA and CDR2 FQGNSA come from the germline V gene. This CDR3 has 13 amino acids. The CDR3 here is CASSLQMNTEAFF. The CDR3 DNA follows: TGTGCCAGCAGCTTACAGATGAACACTGAAGCTTTCTTT.

This clone was recorded once. The genes are TRBV9 and TRBJ2-2; 9 nucleotides match TRBD1. The germline V gene has CDR1 SGDLS and CDR2 YYNGEE. CDR3 length: 16 residues. V was clipped by 3 bases and J by 2 bases; unmatched bases: 5. The CDR3 protein is CASSDTGGANTGELFF. CDR3 bases: TGTGCCAGCAGCGACACAGGGGGCGCAAACACCGGGGAGCTGTTTTTT.

The chain combines TRBV21-1 with TRBJ2-3; the D call of TRBD2 is as the table states it, not checked on the DNA. TRBV21-1 is given as a pseudogene. This CDR3 has 11 amino acids. CDR3 sequence reads: CASSRTHPQYF. The CDR3 DNA follows: TGTGCCAGCAGCAGGACTCATCCGCAGTATTTT.

This clone was seen only a few times. V usage is TRBV7-6 and J usage is TRBJ2-2; D ambiguous. There are 14 residues in the CDR3. The V gene lost 3 bases and the J gene lost 2 bases, with 7 bases spanning the gap. Germline V CDR1 and CDR2: SGHVS, FNYEAQ. Here the CDR3 DNA reads TGTGCCAGCAGCTTGGACCGAAACACCGGGGAGCTGTTTTTT. Residues: CASSLDRNTGELFF.

The V and J genes are TRBV7-9 and TRBJ1-4; D is possibly TRBD1 (6 bases). Germline V gene data show CDR1 as SEHNR and CDR2 as FQNEAQ (reference sequence). The CDR3 extends over 15 amino acids. V dropped 1 base and J dropped 7 bases, with 13 bases sitting between them. This CDR3 reads CASSLVGGVGEKLFF. CDR3 DNA sequence: TGTGCCAGCAGCTTAGTTGGGGGCGTAGGTGAAAAACTGTTTTTT.

The V gene is TRBV6-6, the J gene TRBJ1-3; possible D gene TRBD1, 6 bases. CDR1 is MNHNY and CDR2 is SVGAGI in the germline V gene (reference sequence). CDR3 length equals 16 residues. Trimming stripped 5 bases from V and 4 bases from J, with 18 bases between. The CDR3 region is CASSPPGGRSGNTIYF. CDR3 DNA: TGTGCCAGCAGTCCTCCCGGGGGGCGATCCGGAAACACCATATATTTT.

This chain joins TRBV6-5 and TRBJ1-2, with TRBD1 matching 7 bases. The germline gives CDR1 MNHEY, CDR2 SVGAGI. Unmatched junction bases numbered 5, after V lost 2 bases and J lost 8 bases. The CDR3 is 13 residues long. CDR3 in amino acids: CASSYRGRGGYTF. The DNA for the CDR3 is TGTGCCAGCAGTTACAGGGGGCGAGGGGGCTACACCTTC.

The rearrangement joins TRBV28 to TRBJ2-7; 11 bases are shared with TRBD2. This CDR3 spans 16 amino acids. Germline loops: CDR1 MDHEN, CDR2 SYDVKM. Trimming at V came to 5 bases and at J to 3 bases, leaving 9 bases not matched to a gene. For the CDR3, the DNA is TGTGCCAGCAGTAAACAGGTTACTAGCGGGAGCTACGAGCAGTACTTC. Amino acid sequence: CASSKQVTSGSYEQYF.